The clone carrying this T cell receptor beta chain appeared once. The data were obtained in a study of blood T cell repertoires in COVID-19. V shed 6 bases and J shed 8 bases, with 13 bases lying between them. This CDR3 is built from 13 residues. The germline gives CDR1 MNHEY, CDR2 SVGAGI. Here immunoSEQ multiplex PCR was the method, and the copy in TCRdb shows in-frame clones only, minus some. The sample holds 96,000 or so clones, 90% seen once. Sequenced sample: peripheral blood. The TCR was taken from a man aged 60 to 75 with acute or convalescent COVID-19. This chain uses TRBV6-5 with TRBJ1-4, with D possibly TRBD1 on 5 matching bases. The CDR3 DNA sequence: TGTGCCAGCAGCGGCCCAGGGCGCGAAAAACTGTTTTTT. Amino acids: CASSGPGREKLFF.